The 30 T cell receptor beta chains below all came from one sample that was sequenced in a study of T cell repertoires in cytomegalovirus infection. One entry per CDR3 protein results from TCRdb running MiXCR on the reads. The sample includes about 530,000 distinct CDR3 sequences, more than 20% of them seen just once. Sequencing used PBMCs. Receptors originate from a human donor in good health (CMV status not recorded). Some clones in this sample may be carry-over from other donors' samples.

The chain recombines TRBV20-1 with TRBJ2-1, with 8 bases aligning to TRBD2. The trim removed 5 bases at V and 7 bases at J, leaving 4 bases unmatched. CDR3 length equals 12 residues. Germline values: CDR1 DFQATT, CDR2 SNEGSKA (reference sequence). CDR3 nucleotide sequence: TGCAGTGCTCAGCGGGAGCGTAATGAGCAGTTCTTC. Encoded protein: CSAQRERNEQFF.

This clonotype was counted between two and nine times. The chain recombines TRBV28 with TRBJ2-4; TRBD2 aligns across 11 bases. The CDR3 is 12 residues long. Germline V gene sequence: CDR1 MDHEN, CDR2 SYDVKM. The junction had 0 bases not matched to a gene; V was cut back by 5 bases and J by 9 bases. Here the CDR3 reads CASSGLAGIQYF. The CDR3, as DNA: TGTGCCAGCAGTGGACTAGCGGGCATTCAGTACTTC.

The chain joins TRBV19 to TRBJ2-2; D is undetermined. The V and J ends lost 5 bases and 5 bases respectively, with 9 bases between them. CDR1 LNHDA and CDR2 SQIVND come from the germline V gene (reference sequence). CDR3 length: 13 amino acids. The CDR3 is CASSRLGTGELFF. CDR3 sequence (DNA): TGTGCCAGTAGTCGATTAGGAACCGGGGAGCTGTTTTTT.

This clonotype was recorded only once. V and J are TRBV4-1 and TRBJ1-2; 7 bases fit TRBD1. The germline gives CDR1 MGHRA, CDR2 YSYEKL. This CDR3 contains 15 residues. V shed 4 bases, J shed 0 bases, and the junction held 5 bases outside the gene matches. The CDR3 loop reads CASSPGTDPNYGYTF. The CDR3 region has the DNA TGCGCCAGCAGCCCGGGGACAGATCCTAACTATGGCTACACCTTC.

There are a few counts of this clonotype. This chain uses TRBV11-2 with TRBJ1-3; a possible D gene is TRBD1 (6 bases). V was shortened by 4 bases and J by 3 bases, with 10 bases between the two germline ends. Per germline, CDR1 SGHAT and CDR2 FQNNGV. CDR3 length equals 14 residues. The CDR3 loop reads CASSYGGLGNTIYF. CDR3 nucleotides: TGTGCCAGCAGCTACGGGGGGCTTGGAAACACCATATATTTT. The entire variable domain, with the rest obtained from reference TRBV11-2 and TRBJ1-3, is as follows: EAGVAQSPRYKIIEKRQSVAFWCNPISGHATLYWYQQILGQGPKLLIQFQNNGVVDDSQLPKDRFSAERLKGVDSTLKIQPAKLEDSAVYLCASSYGGLGNTIYFGEGSWLTVV.

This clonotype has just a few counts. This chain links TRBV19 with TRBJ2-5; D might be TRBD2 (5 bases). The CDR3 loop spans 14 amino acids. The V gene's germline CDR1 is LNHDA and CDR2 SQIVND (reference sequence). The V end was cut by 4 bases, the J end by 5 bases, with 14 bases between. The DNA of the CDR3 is TGTGCCAGTAGTACCGGTTCCACGGGGGAGACCCAGTACTTC. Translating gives CASSTGSTGETQYF.

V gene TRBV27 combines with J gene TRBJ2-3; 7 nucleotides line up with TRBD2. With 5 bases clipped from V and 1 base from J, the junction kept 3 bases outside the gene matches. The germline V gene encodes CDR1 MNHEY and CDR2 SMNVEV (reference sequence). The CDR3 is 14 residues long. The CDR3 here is CASSRGDGTDTQYF. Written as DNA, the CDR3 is TGTGCCAGCAGTCGGGGGGACGGCACAGATACGCAGTATTTT.

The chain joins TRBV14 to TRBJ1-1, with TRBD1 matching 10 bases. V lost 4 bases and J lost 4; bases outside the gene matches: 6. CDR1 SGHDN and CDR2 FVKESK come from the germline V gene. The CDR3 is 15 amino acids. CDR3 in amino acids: CASSRRTGGSTEAFF. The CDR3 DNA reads TGTGCCAGCAGCCGGAGGACAGGGGGGAGCACTGAAGCTTTCTTT.

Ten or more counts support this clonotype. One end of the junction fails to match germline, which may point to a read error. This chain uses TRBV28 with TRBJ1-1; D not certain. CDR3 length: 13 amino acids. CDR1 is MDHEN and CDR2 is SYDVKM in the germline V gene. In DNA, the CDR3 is TGTGCCAGTAGTTCCGGGGTAAACACTGAAGCTTTCTTT. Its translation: CASSSGVNTEAFF.

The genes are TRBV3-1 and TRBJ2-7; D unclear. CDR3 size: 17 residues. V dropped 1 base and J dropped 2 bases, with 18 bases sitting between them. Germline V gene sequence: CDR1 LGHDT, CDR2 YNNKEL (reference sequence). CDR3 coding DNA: TGTGCCAGCAGCCAAGGAGACTCAGTCGTACGCCCCTACGAGCAGTACTTC. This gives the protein CASSQGDSVVRPYEQYF.

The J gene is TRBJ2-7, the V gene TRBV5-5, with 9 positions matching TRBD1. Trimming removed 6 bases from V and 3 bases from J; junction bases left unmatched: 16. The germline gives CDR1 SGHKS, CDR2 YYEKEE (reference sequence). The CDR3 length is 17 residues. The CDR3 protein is CASNLGTGTGIDYEQYF. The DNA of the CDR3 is TGTGCCAGCAACCTAGGAACCGGGACAGGGATAGACTACGAGCAGTACTTC. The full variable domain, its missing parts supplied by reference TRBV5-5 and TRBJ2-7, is DAGVTQSPTHLIKTRGQQVTLRCSPISGHKSVSWYQQVLGQGPQFIFQYYEKEERGRGNFPDRFSARQFPNYSSELNVNALLLGDSALYLCASNLGTGTGIDYEQYFGPGTRLTVT.

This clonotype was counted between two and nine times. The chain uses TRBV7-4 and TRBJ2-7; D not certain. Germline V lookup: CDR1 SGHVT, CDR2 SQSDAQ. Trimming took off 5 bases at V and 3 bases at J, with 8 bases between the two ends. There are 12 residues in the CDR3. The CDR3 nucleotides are TGTGCCAGCAGCCGACTGAACTACGAGCAGTACGTC. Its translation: CASSRLNYEQYV.

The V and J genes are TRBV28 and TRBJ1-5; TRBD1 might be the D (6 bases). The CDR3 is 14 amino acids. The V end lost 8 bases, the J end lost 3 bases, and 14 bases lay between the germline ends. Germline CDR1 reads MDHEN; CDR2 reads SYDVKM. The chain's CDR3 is CASGVWGPNQPQHF. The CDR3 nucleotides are TGTGCCAGCGGCGTATGGGGGCCCAATCAGCCCCAGCATTTT.

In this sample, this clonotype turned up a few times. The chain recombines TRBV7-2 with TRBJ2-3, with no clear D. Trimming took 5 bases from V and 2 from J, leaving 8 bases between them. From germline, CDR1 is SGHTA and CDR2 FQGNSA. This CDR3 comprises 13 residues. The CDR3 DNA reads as TGTGCCAGCAGCAAACGCGTCACAGATACGCAGTATTTT. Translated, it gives CASSKRVTDTQYF.

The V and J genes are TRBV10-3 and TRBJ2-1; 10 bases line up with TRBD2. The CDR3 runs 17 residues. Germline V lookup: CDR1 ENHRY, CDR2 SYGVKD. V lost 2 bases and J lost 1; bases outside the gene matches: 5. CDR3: CAISEPLLAGSYNEQFF. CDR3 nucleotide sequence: TGTGCCATCAGTGAGCCGTTACTAGCGGGGTCCTACAATGAGCAGTTCTTC.

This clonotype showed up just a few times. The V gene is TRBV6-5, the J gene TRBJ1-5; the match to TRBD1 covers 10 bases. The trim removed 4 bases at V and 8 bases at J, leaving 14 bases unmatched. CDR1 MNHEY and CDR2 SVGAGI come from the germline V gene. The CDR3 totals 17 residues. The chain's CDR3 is CASSSQTGGARREPQHF. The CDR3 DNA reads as TGTGCCAGCAGTTCCCAGACAGGGGGCGCGAGGCGGGAGCCCCAGCATTTT.

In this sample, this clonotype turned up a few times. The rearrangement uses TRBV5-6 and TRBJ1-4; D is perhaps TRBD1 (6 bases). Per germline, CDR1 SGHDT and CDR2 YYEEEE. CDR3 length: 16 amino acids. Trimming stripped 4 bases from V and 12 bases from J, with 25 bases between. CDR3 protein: CASSVDRDTYPPELFF. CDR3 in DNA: TGTGCCAGCAGCGTAGACCGGGACACCTATCCTCCGGAACTGTTTTTT. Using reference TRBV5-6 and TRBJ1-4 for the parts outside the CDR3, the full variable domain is DAGVTQSPTHLIKTRGQQVTLRCSPKSGHDTVSWYQQALGQGPQFIFQYYEEEERQRGNFPDRFSGHQFPNYSSELNVNALLLGDSALYLCASSVDRDTYPPELFFGSGTQLSVL.

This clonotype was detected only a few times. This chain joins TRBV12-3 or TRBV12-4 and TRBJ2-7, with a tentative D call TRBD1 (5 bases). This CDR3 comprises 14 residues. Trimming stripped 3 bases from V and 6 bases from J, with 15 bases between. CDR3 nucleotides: TGTGCCAGCAGTTTGTCCGACAGTACCAGCGAGCAGTACTTC. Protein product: CASSLSDSTSEQYF.

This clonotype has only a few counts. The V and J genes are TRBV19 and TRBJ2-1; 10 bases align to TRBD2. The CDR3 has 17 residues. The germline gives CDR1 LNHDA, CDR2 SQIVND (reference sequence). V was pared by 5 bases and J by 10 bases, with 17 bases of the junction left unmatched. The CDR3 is CASSLEAGLAVREEQFF. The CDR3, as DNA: TGTGCCAGTAGTCTTGAGGCCGGACTAGCGGTCCGGGAAGAGCAGTTCTTC.

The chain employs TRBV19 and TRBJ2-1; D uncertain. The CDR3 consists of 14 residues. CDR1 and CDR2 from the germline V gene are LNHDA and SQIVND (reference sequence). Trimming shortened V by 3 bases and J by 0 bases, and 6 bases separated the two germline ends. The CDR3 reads CASSIQSSYNEQFF. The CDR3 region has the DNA TGTGCCAGTAGTATCCAAAGCTCCTACAATGAGCAGTTCTTC.

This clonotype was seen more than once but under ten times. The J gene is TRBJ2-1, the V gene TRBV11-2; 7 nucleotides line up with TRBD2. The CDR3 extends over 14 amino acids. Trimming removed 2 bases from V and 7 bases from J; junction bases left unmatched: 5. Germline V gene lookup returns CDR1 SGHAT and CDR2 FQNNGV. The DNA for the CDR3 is TGTGCCAGCAGCTTACCGGTGGGAGGGAATGAGCAGTTCTTC. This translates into CASSLPVGGNEQFF. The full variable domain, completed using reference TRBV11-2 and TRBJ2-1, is EAGVAQSPRYKIIEKRQSVAFWCNPISGHATLYWYQQILGQGPKLLIQFQNNGVVDDSQLPKDRFSAERLKGVDSTLKIQPAKLEDSAVYLCASSLPVGGNEQFFGPGTRLTVL.

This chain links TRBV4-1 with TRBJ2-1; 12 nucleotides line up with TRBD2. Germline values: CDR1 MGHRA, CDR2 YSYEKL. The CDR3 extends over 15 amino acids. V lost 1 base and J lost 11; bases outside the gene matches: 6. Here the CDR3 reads CASSQVTSGRPQQFF. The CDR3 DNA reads TGCGCCAGCAGCCAAGTAACTAGCGGGAGGCCCCAGCAGTTCTTC.

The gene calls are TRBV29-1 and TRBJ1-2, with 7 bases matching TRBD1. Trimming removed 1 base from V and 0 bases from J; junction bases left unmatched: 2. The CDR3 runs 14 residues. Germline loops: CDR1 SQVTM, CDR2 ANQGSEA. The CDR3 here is CSVEAGQPNYGYTF. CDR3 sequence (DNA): TGCAGCGTTGAAGCGGGACAGCCTAACTATGGCTACACCTTC.

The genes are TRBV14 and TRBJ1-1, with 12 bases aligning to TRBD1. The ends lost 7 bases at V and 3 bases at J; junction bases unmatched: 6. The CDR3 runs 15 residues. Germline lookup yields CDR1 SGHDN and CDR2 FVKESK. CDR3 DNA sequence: TGTGCCAGCACCCGGGACAGGGGGCAAGACACTGAAGCTTTCTTT. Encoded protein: CASTRDRGQDTEAFF.

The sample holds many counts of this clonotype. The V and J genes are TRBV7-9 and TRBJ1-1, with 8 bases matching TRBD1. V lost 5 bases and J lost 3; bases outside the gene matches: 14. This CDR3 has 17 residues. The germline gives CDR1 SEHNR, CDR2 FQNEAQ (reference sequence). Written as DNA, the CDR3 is TGTGCCAGCAGCCCGCGGGGGGCAGGGGGCGATGACACTGAAGCTTTCTTT. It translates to CASSPRGAGGDDTEAFF.

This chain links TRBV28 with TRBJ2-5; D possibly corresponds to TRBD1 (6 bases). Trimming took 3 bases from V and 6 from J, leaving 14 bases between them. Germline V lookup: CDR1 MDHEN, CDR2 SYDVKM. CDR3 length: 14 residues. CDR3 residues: CASSFDRRKQTQYF. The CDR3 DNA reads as TGTGCCAGCAGTTTCGACAGGCGGAAACAGACCCAGTACTTC. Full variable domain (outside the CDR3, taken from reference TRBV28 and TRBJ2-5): DVKVTQSSRYLVKRTGEKVFLECVQDMDHENMFWYRQDPGLGLRLIYFSYDVKMKEKGDIPEGYSVSREKKERFSLILESASTNQTSMYLCASSFDRRKQTQYFGPGTRLLVL.

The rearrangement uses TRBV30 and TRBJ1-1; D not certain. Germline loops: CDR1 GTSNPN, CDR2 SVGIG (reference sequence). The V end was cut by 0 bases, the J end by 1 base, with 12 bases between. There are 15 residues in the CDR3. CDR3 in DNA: TGTGCCTGGAGTGTAGGTCTCGTCCGGAACACTGAAGCTTTCTTT. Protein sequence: CAWSVGLVRNTEAFF.

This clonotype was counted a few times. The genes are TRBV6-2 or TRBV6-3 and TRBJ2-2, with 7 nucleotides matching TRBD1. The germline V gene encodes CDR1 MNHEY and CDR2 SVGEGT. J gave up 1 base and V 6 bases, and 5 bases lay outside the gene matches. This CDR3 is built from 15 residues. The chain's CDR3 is CASSSPGGNTGELFF. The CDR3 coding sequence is TGTGCCAGCAGCTCGCCAGGGGGGAACACCGGGGAGCTGTTTTTT.

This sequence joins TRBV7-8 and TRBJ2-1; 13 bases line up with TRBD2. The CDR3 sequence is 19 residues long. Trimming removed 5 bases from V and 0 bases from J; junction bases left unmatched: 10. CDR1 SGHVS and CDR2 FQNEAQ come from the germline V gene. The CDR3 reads CASSHAGTSGKSSYNEQFF. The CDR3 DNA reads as TGTGCCAGCAGCCATGCCGGGACTAGCGGGAAGAGCTCCTACAATGAGCAGTTCTTC.

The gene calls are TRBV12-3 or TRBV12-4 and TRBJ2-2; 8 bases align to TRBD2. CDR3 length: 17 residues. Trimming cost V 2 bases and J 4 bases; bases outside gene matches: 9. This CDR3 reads CASSLLAGPRGTGELFF. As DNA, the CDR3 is TGTGCCAGCAGTTTATTAGCGGGACCTCGAGGCACCGGGGAGCTGTTTTTT.